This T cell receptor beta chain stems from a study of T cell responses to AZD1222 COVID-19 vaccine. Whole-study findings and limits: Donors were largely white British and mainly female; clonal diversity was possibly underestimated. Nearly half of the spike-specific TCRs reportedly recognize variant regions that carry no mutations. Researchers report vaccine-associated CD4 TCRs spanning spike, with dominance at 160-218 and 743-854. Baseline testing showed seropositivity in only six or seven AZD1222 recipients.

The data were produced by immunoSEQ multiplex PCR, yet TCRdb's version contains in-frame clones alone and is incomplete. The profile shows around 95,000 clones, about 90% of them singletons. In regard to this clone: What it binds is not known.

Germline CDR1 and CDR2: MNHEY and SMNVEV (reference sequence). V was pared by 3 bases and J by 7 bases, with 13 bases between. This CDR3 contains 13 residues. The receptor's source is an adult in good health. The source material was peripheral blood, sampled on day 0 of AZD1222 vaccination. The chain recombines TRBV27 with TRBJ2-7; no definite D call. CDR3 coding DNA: TGTGCCAGCAGTTTCGCCCTCGGCCTGGAGCAGTACTTC. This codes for CASSFALGLEQYF.